What follows are 21 T cell receptor beta chains derived from one specimen sequenced in a study of control samples from healthy donors and cancer patients. Using immunoSEQ multiplex PCR, the repertoire was profiled, and TCRdb retains in-frame clones only, with some absent. The sample holds roughly 69,000 clones, 70% to 90% seen once. Sequenced: PBMCs. Receptors originate from a woman in her forties or fifties with head and neck cancer.

The chain links TRBV5-1 to TRBJ2-3, with 10 bases lining up with TRBD1. V lost 2 bases to trimming and J lost 4 bases; unmatched junction nucleotides: 1. The CDR3 consists of 14 residues. The germline gives CDR1 SGHRS, CDR2 YFSETQ. The CDR3 here is CASSFGQGADTQYF. CDR3 nucleotides: TGCGCCAGCAGCTTCGGACAGGGGGCAGATACGCAGTATTTT.

The chain is built from TRBV5-4 and TRBJ1-1, with a tentative D call TRBD1 (6 bases). V dropped 4 bases and J dropped 0 bases, with 13 bases sitting between them. The CDR3 extends over 15 amino acids. In germline, CDR1 is SGHNT, CDR2 YYREEE (reference sequence). The DNA for the CDR3 is TGTGCCAGCAGCCGGGGGCAGGGGATGAACACTGAAGCTTTCTTT. Translating gives CASSRGQGMNTEAFF.

This chain connects TRBV5-1 to TRBJ2-7; D is undetermined. This CDR3 spans 14 amino acids. Germline lookup yields CDR1 SGHRS and CDR2 YFSETQ. V was shortened by 3 bases and J by 2 bases, with 12 bases between the two germline ends. CDR3 in DNA: TGCGCCAGCAGCTCGGACGGAGACCCCTACGAGCAGTACTTC. Its translation: CASSSDGDPYEQYF.

V usage is TRBV6-5 and J usage is TRBJ1-6; D is ambiguous. CDR3 length equals 15 residues. Germline CDR1 and CDR2: MNHEY and SVGAGI. Trimming took off 7 bases at V and 0 bases at J, with 10 bases between the two ends. CDR3 nucleotides: TGTGCCAGCACGGAGCTGAGCTCCTATAATTCACCCCTCCACTTT. Its translation is CASTELSSYNSPLHF.

Notes on this clone: An end of the junction does not agree with germline; a read error may underlie this. This chain uses TRBV3-1 (or the pseudogene TRBV3-2) with TRBJ2-7, with D unresolved. CDR3 size: 12 residues. Germline V gives CDR1 LGHDT, CDR2 YNNKEL (reference sequence). This chain's CDR3 is CASSQDRAVASF. CDR3 nucleotide sequence: TGTGCCAGCAGCCAAGATAGGGCAGTTGCCTCCTTC.

The genes are TRBV28 and TRBJ1-1, with a possible D match to TRBD1 (6 bases). Trimming left V 0 bases short and J 4 bases short, with 12 bases between. Per the germline V gene, CDR1 is MDHEN and CDR2 is SYDVKM. The length of the CDR3 is 15 residues. The chain's CDR3 is CASSLWGGEATEAFF. The CDR3 DNA is TGTGCCAGCAGTTTATGGGGGGGCGAGGCCACTGAAGCTTTCTTT.

The rearrangement joins TRBV5-4 to TRBJ1-6; TRBD1 matches at 9 bases. The V gene's germline CDR1 is SGHNT and CDR2 YYREEE (reference sequence). The CDR3 contains 16 residues. The V segment lost 4 bases and the J segment 7 bases; nucleotides outside the gene matches: 9. CDR3 residues: CASSADADRGNSPLHF. The DNA for the CDR3 is TGTGCCAGCAGCGCCGACGCGGACAGGGGAAATTCACCCCTCCACTTT.

This chain joins TRBV7-2 and TRBJ2-5, with TRBD2 matching over 8 bases. CDR3 length equals 15 residues. Germline V gene sequence: CDR1 SGHTA, CDR2 FQGNSA. Trimming removed 5 bases from V and 3 bases from J; junction bases left unmatched: 8. DNA for the CDR3: TGTGCCAGCAGCGACGACGGGGGGGCGGAAGAGACCCAGTACTTC. Amino acids: CASSDDGGAEETQYF.

V gene TRBV5-1 combines with J gene TRBJ1-2, with no clear D. Looked up from germline, CDR1 is SGHRS and CDR2 is YFSETQ. Trimming removed 3 bases from V and 4 bases from J, with 7 bases in between. The CDR3 extends over 12 amino acids. Here the CDR3 DNA reads TGCGCCAGCAGCTCACAGTCCTATGGCTACACCTTC. It translates to CASSSQSYGYTF.

V gene TRBV6-2 or TRBV6-3 combines with J gene TRBJ2-7; a possible D gene is TRBD2 (6 bases). Germline V gene lookup returns CDR1 MNHEY and CDR2 SVGEGT. Deletions cut 0 bases from V and 2 bases from J, with 14 bases between. The CDR3 length is 16 residues. The CDR3 DNA follows: TGTGCCAGCAGTTACTCAACCTCTACGGGGGCCTACGAGCAGTACTTC. Protein: CASSYSTSTGAYEQYF.

The chain uses TRBV27 and TRBJ2-3; 7 bases line up with TRBD1. With 2 bases clipped from V and 1 base from J, the junction kept 3 bases outside the gene matches. Germline V gene lookup returns CDR1 MNHEY and CDR2 SMNVEV (reference sequence). The CDR3 is made up of 15 amino acids. This CDR3 is CASSLRGLRTDTQYF. The DNA of the CDR3 is TGTGCCAGCAGTTTAAGGGGGCTTCGCACAGATACGCAGTATTTT.

This clone was counted only a few times. The CDR3 DNA reads TGTGCCAGCAGTTTACTAGCGGGGGGCCCCGGGGAGCTGTTTTTT. This translates into CASSLLAGGPGELFF. The V call is TRBV27, the J call TRBJ2-2, with TRBD2 matching 11 bases. The CDR3 has 15 residues. Germline trimming cut 2 bases from V and 6 bases from J; bases unmatched to any gene: 2. Germline lookup yields CDR1 MNHEY and CDR2 SMNVEV (reference sequence).

The J gene is TRBJ2-3, the V gene TRBV6-2 or TRBV6-3; D ambiguous. Trimming shortened V by 2 bases and J by 6 bases, and 12 bases separated the two germline ends. CDR1 and CDR2 from the germline V gene are MNHEY and SVGEGT. The CDR3 runs to 14 residues. CDR3 DNA sequence: TGTGCCAGCAGTTACAGAGTTGAGCCCGATACGCAGTATTTT. Translating it yields CASSYRVEPDTQYF.

CDR3 protein: CSVARSSYEQYF. For the CDR3, the DNA is TGCAGCGTTGCAAGGAGCTCCTACGAGCAGTACTTC. The chain employs TRBV29-1 and TRBJ2-7, with no clear D. Trimming took off 4 bases at V and 0 bases at J, with 7 bases between the two ends. The germline V gene encodes CDR1 SQVTM and CDR2 ANQGSEA. There are 12 residues in the CDR3.

The chain uses TRBV7-9 and TRBJ2-3, with D possibly TRBD1 on 6 matching bases. With 1 base removed from V and 0 bases from J, the gap between germline ends came to 14 bases. This CDR3 comprises 17 residues. Germline loops: CDR1 SEHNR, CDR2 FQNEAQ (reference sequence). The CDR3 here is CASSLGTGGTSTDTQYF. The CDR3 DNA reads as TGTGCCAGCAGCTTAGGGACTGGGGGCACTAGCACAGATACGCAGTATTTT. Full variable domain (outside the CDR3, taken from reference TRBV7-9 and TRBJ2-3): DTGVSQNPRHKITKRGQNVTFRCDPISEHNRLYWYRQTLGQGPEFLTYFQNEAQLEKSRLLSDRFSAERPKGSFSTLEIQRTEQGDSAMYLCASSLGTGGTSTDTQYFGPGTRLTVL.

This clone was observed a handful of times. The CDR3, as DNA: TGCAGCGTTGAAGATGGAGCCAAACTTGATTATGGCTACACCTTC. Translation: CSVEDGAKLDYGYTF. V usage is TRBV29-1 and J usage is TRBJ1-2; D is uncertain. Germline CDR1 SQVTM, CDR2 ANQGSEA. The ends were cut back, 0 bases at V and 5 bases at J, with 16 bases in the middle. This CDR3 has 15 residues.

V and J are TRBV6-5 and TRBJ1-6; tentatively, D is TRBD1 (5 bases). Deletions cut 5 bases from V and 16 bases from J, with 12 bases between. The CDR3 is made up of 11 amino acids. From germline, CDR1 is MNHEY and CDR2 SVGAGI. The CDR3 spells CASSLQALLHF. The DNA for the CDR3 is TGTGCCAGCAGTCTACAGGCCCTACTCCACTTT.

V gene TRBV7-2 combines with J gene TRBJ2-1, with D perhaps TRBD1 (7 bases). This CDR3 has 17 residues. Germline CDR1 and CDR2: SGHTA and FQGNSA. The germline V and J ends were trimmed by 1 base and 6 bases, with 19 bases remaining between them. CDR3 amino acids: CASSLVSQGGLGNEQFF. CDR3 nucleotides: TGTGCCAGCAGCTTAGTTTCTCAGGGGGGCCTCGGCAATGAGCAGTTCTTC.

The chain uses TRBV5-1 and TRBJ1-1; TRBD1 matches 8 bases. Germline V lookup: CDR1 SGHRS, CDR2 YFSETQ. The CDR3 length is 14 residues. The V segment lost 5 bases and the J segment 2 bases; nucleotides outside the gene matches: 5. DNA of the CDR3: TGCGCCAGCAGTCGAGGACAGGGCAACACTGAAGCTTTCTTT. As protein: CASSRGQGNTEAFF.

The J gene is TRBJ2-7, the V gene TRBV7-2; 12 bases match TRBD2. This CDR3 has 18 amino acids. Germline CDR1 SGHTA, CDR2 FQGNSA. The V and J ends lost 4 bases and 0 bases, in that order; junction bases with no gene match: 10. CDR3 in amino acids: CASSSPTSGGHSSYEQYF. The CDR3 region has the DNA TGTGCCAGCAGCTCCCCGACTAGCGGGGGCCACAGCTCCTACGAGCAGTACTTC. Combining the CDR3 with reference TRBV7-2 and TRBJ2-7 gives the whole variable domain GAGVSQSPSNKVTEKGKDVELRCDPISGHTALYWYRQSLGQGLEFLIYFQGNSAPDKSGLPSDRFSAERTGGSVSTLTIQRTQQEDSAVYLCASSSPTSGGHSSYEQYFGPGTRLTVT.

V usage is TRBV6-5 and J usage is TRBJ2-5; tentative D call: TRBD2 (6 bases). V shed 7 bases and J shed 3 bases, with 15 bases lying between them. The CDR3 loop spans 14 amino acids. Germline CDR1 reads MNHEY; CDR2 reads SVGAGI. CDR3 loop: CASNRGGIEETQYF. The CDR3 DNA reads TGTGCCAGCAACCGAGGAGGGATAGAAGAGACCCAGTACTTC.